Presented here are 14 T cell receptor beta chains from one specimen sequenced in a study of cytomegalovirus exposure and HLA in healthy donors. The PCR employed 60 Vbeta primers together with 13 Jbeta primers. Here immunoSEQ multiplex PCR was the method, and the copy in TCRdb shows in-frame clones only, minus some. In the table there are 70,000 to 95,000 clones, roughly 80% of which are singletons. The specimen was PBMCs. The receptors were gathered from a woman in her 30s in good health and CMV-seronegative.

This clone has only a few counts. The genes are TRBV5-1 and TRBJ2-7, with D possibly TRBD2 on 6 matching bases. V gave up 0 bases and J gave up 3 bases, with 16 bases separating them. This CDR3 has 16 amino acids. Germline loops: CDR1 SGHRS, CDR2 YFSETQ. CDR3 in DNA: TGCGCCAGCAGCTTGGCTCGGCCCGGGACTGGCTACGAGCAGTACTTC. Its translation: CASSLARPGTGYEQYF.

This chain connects TRBV4-3 to TRBJ2-1, with D perhaps TRBD2 (6 bases). Deletions cut 5 bases from V and 8 bases from J, with 22 bases between. Germline CDR1 is LGHNA and CDR2 is YSLEER. This CDR3 comprises 16 residues. The CDR3 reads CASSDFAGPRGYEQFF. Written as DNA, the CDR3 is TGCGCCAGCAGCGACTTCGCGGGGCCCCGGGGATATGAGCAGTTCTTC.

In its sample, this clone was seen once. The chain recombines TRBV27 with TRBJ2-2, with 7 positions matching TRBD2. The germline V gene encodes CDR1 MNHEY and CDR2 SMNVEV (reference sequence). The CDR3 runs to 15 residues. V gave up 2 bases and J gave up 6 bases; unmatched junction bases: 6. The CDR3 region is CASSLMREIAGELFF. The CDR3 bases are TGTGCCAGCAGTTTAATGCGGGAGATCGCCGGGGAGCTGTTTTTT.

The genes are TRBV5-1 and TRBJ2-5; TRBD2 agrees at 10 bases. Judging by the DNA end, TRBJ2-7 fits better; the J call may be wrong. Per germline, CDR1 SGHRS and CDR2 YFSETQ. There are 16 residues in the CDR3. The CDR3 protein is CASSLGRASGSYEQYF. CDR3 coding DNA: TGCGCCAGCAGCTTGGGTCGGGCTAGCGGGAGTTACGAGCAGTACTTC.

This chain joins TRBV7-9 and TRBJ1-3, with D possibly TRBD1 on 6 matching bases. Germline V gene lookup returns CDR1 SEHNR and CDR2 FQNEAQ (reference sequence). CDR3 size: 15 residues. V was trimmed by 4 bases and J by 0 bases, leaving 10 bases between them. The CDR3 DNA is TGTGCCAGCAGCTGGACAGTGGACTCTGGAAACACCATATATTTT. This codes for CASSWTVDSGNTIYF.

The chain recombines TRBV4-1 with TRBJ2-7, with D perhaps matching TRBD1 (6 bases). V lost 2 bases and J 5 bases, leaving 25 bases between the germline ends. Germline CDR1 reads MGHRA; CDR2 reads YSYEKL. The CDR3 sequence is 18 residues long. This CDR3 reads CASSQRSWYADSTDEQYF. The CDR3 DNA is TGCGCCAGCAGCCAAAGATCCTGGTACGCGGACAGTACCGACGAGCAGTACTTC.

This chain links TRBV7-8 with TRBJ1-2; a possible D gene is TRBD1 (5 bases). From germline, CDR1 is SGHVS and CDR2 FQNEAQ. The CDR3 loop spans 16 amino acids. V lost 1 base and J 5 bases, leaving 17 bases between the germline ends. CDR3 nucleotide sequence: TGTGCCAGCAGCTTAGTTAGTAGACAGCCCCTATATGGCTACACCTTC. Residues: CASSLVSRQPLYGYTF.

The rearrangement links TRBV10-3 to TRBJ1-5; D is possibly TRBD1 (6 bases). Between the trimmed V and J ends, which lost 8 bases and 6 bases, there was a span of 20 bases. CDR3 length equals 15 residues. CDR1 and CDR2 from the germline V gene are ENHRY and SYGVKD. The CDR3 protein is CAISAEQGGSQPQHF. DNA of the CDR3: TGTGCCATCTCGGCCGAACAGGGAGGGAGTCAGCCCCAGCATTTT.

The chain employs TRBV6-5 and TRBJ2-1; D gene unclear. The germline gives CDR1 MNHEY, CDR2 SVGAGI. The ends were cut back, 0 bases at V and 7 bases at J, with 4 bases in the middle. The CDR3 runs 12 residues. The CDR3 nucleotides read TGTGCCAGCAGTTACTCCCCGAATGAGCAGTTCTTC. Encoded protein: CASSYSPNEQFF.

The rearrangement joins TRBV7-8 to TRBJ1-4; maybe TRBD1 (5 bases). CDR3 size: 17 residues. From germline, CDR1 is SGHVS and CDR2 FQNEAQ. V lost 2 bases to trimming and J lost 8 bases, with 21 bases between them. The CDR3 DNA follows: TGTGCCAGCAGCTTAAGGTCCCACGGGGGAGGTTGGGAAAAACTGTTTTTT. Its translation is CASSLRSHGGGWEKLFF.

The chain combines TRBV28 with TRBJ2-5; TRBD1 matches 9 bases. This CDR3 spans 16 amino acids. Germline trimming cut 5 bases from V and 2 bases from J; bases unmatched to any gene: 9. The germline gives CDR1 MDHEN, CDR2 SYDVKM. The chain's CDR3 is CASSTPGQGTQETQYF. In nucleotides, the CDR3 is TGTGCCAGCAGTACTCCGGGACAGGGTACGCAAGAGACCCAGTACTTC.

The chain couples TRBV19 to TRBJ1-5; 11 bases align to TRBD1. CDR1 is LNHDA, CDR2 SQIVND, per germline (reference sequence). The CDR3 runs to 15 residues. The V segment lost 5 bases and the J segment 6 bases; nucleotides outside the gene matches: 6. The CDR3 DNA reads as TGTGCCAGTAGTCACCGGACAGGGGGCCGTCAGCCCCAGCATTTT. Translated: CASSHRTGGRQPQHF. The full variable domain, with the rest looked up from reference TRBV19 and TRBJ1-5, is DGGITQSPKYLFRKEGQNVTLSCEQNLNHDAMYWYRQDPGQGLRLIYYSQIVNDFQKGDIAEGYSVSREKKESFPLTVTSAQKNPTAFYLCASSHRTGGRQPQHFGDGTRLSIL.

The CDR3 loop reads CALGLGNQPQHF. The CDR3 bases are TGTGCCCTTGGACTAGGGAATCAGCCCCAGCATTTT. J is TRBJ1-5 and V is TRBV30; no clear D gene. V was cut by 8 bases and J by 4 bases, with 12 bases left in between. Germline CDR1 is GTSNPN and CDR2 is SVGIG (reference sequence). The CDR3 loop spans 12 amino acids.

The chain uses TRBV5-1 and TRBJ2-5; possible D gene TRBD1, 5 bases. The CDR3 extends over 16 amino acids. CDR1 and CDR2 from the germline V gene are SGHRS and YFSETQ. V dropped 0 bases and J dropped 1 base, with 13 bases sitting between them. The CDR3 protein is CASSLDHRSGQETQYF. The CDR3 bases are TGCGCCAGCAGCTTGGATCACAGGTCGGGCCAAGAGACCCAGTACTTC.